This entry lists 3 T cell receptor beta chains sequenced from one sample in a study of OX40 agonist ivuxolimab in advanced cancers. TCRdb's copy holds only in-frame clones and misses some; the assay was immunoSEQ multiplex PCR. This table has 65,000 to 90,000 clones, 85% appearing once. The sample here was CD4+ or CD8+ T cells sorted from blood, taken in a trial of the OX40 agonist ivuxolimab. Receptors originate from an adult with an advanced solid tumor such as melanoma, head and neck, liver or kidney cancer.

This chain links TRBV6-5 with TRBJ1-6; 7 nucleotides match TRBD1. From germline, CDR1 is MNHEY and CDR2 SVGAGI. This CDR3 contains 14 residues. V dropped 5 bases and J dropped 7; count of bases not matched to a gene: 5. The CDR3 reads CASSLTGANSPLHF. CDR3 in DNA: TGTGCCAGCAGTCTCACAGGGGCCAATTCACCCCTCCACTTT.

This clone was detected once. J is TRBJ2-1 and V is TRBV5-4; D remains unclear. Trimming took 0 bases from V and 10 from J, leaving 8 bases between them. Germline V gives CDR1 SGHNT, CDR2 YYREEE (reference sequence). The CDR3 runs to 12 residues. The CDR3 is CASSLEVGEQFF. CDR3 in DNA: TGTGCCAGCAGCTTGGAGGTGGGGGAGCAGTTCTTC.

This chain uses TRBV7-2 with TRBJ1-6; D may be TRBD1 (6 bases). The CDR3 runs to 17 residues. Germline V gives CDR1 SGHTA, CDR2 FQGNSA. The V end was cut by 7 bases, the J end by 3 bases, with 19 bases between. CDR3 protein: CASIKDPGQFYNSPLHF. In DNA, the CDR3 is TGTGCCAGCATCAAGGACCCCGGACAGTTCTATAATTCACCCCTCCACTTT.